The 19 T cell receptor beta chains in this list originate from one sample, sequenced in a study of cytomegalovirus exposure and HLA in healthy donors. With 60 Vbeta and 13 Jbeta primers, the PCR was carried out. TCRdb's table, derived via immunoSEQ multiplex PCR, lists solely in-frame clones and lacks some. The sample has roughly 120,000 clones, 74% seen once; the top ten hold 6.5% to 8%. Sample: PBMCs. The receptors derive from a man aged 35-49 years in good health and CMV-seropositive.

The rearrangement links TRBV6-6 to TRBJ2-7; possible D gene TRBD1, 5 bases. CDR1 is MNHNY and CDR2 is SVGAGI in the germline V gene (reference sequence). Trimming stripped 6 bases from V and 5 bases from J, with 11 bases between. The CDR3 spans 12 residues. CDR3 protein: CASSNTGNEQYF. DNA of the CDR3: TGTGCCAGCAGCAATACAGGAAACGAGCAGTACTTC.

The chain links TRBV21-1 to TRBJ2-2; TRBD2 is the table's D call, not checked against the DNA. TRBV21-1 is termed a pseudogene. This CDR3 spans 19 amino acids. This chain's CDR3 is CASSSTSGRAWSGTGELFF. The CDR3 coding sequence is TGTGCCAGCAGTTCGACTAGCGGGAGGGCCTGGTCGGGCACCGGGGAGCTGTTTTTT.

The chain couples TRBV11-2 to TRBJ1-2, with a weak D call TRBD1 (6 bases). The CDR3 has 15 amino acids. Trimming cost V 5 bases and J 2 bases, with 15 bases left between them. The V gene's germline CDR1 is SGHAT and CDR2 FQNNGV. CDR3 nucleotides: TGTGCCAGCAGCGGATACAGGGAAACCAACTATGGCTACACCTTC. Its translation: CASSGYRETNYGYTF.

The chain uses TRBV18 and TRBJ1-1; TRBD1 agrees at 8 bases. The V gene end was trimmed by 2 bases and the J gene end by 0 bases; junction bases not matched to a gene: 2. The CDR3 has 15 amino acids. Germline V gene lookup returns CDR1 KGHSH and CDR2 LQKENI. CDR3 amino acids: CASSPGTGMNTEAFF. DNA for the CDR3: TGTGCCAGCTCACCAGGGACAGGAATGAACACTGAAGCTTTCTTT.

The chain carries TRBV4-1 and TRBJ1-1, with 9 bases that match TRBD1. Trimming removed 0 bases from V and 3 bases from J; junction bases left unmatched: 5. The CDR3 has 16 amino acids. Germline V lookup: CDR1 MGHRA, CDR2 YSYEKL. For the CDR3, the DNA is TGCGCCAGCAGCCAAGATCGGGGGACAGGGTACACTGAAGCTTTCTTT. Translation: CASSQDRGTGYTEAFF.

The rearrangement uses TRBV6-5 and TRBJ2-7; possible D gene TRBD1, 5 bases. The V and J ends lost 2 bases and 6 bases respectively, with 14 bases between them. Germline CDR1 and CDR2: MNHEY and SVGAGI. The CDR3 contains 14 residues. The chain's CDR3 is CASSYDTRVGEQYF. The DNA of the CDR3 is TGTGCCAGCAGTTACGACACCAGGGTTGGCGAGCAGTACTTC.

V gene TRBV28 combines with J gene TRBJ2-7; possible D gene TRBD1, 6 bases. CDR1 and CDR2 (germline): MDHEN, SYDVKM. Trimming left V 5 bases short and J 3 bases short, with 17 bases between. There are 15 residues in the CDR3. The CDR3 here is CASSALDRLNYEQYF. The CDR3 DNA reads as TGTGCCAGCAGTGCCCTGGACAGATTGAACTACGAGCAGTACTTC.

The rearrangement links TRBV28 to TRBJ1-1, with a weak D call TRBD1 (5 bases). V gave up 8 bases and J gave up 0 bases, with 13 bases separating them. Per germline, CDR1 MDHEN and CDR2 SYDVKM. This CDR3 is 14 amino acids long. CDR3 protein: CASCGGALNTEAFF. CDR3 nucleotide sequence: TGTGCCAGCTGTGGAGGGGCCTTGAACACTGAAGCTTTCTTT.

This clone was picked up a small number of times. CDR3 loop: CASQGTEAFF. The DNA of the CDR3 is TGTGCCTCTCAGGGCACTGAAGCTTTCTTT. The chain recombines TRBV30 with TRBJ1-1; weak D call: TRBD1 (5 bases). CDR3 length: 10 residues. The germline V gene encodes CDR1 GTSNPN and CDR2 SVGIG (reference sequence). V was shortened by 7 bases and J by 4 bases, with 7 bases between the two germline ends. The variable domain in full, completed from reference TRBV30 and TRBJ1-1, reads SQTIHQWPATLVQPVGSPLSLECTVEGTSNPNLYWYRQAAGRGLQLLFYSVGIGQISSEVPQNLSASRPQDRQFILSSKKLLLSDSGFYLCASQGTEAFFGQGTRLTVV.

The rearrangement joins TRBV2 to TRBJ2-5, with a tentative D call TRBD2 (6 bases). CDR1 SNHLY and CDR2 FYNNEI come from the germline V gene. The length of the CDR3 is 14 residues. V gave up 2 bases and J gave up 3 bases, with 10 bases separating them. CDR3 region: CASSERRGKETQYF. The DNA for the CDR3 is TGTGCCAGCAGTGAACGGAGGGGAAAAGAGACCCAGTACTTC.

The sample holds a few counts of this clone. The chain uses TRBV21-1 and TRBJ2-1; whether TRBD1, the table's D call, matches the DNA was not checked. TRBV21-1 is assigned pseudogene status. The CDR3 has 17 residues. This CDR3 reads CASSAPPPGAQRDAQFF. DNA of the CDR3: TGTGCCAGCAGCGCGCCCCCCCCAGGGGCCCAAAGGGATGCGCAGTTCTTC.

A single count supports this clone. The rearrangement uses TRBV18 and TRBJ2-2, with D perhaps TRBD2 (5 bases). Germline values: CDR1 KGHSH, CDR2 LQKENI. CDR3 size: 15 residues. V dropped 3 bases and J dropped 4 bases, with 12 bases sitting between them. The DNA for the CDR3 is TGTGCCAGCTCACCTCTTGAGGGAACCACCGGGGAGCTGTTTTTT. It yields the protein CASSPLEGTTGELFF.

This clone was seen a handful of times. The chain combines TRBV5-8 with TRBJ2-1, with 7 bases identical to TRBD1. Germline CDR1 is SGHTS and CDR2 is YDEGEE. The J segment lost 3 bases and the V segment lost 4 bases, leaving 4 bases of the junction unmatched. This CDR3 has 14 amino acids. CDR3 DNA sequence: TGTGCCAGCAGCGTGGGACAGCACTACAATGAGCAGTTCTTC. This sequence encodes CASSVGQHYNEQFF.

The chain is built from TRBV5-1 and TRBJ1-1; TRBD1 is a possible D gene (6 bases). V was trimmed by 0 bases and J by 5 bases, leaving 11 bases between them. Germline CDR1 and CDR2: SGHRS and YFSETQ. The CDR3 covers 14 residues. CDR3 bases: TGCGCCAGCAGCTTGGGCGGGGGGCCAACTGAAGCTTTCTTT. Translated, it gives CASSLGGGPTEAFF.

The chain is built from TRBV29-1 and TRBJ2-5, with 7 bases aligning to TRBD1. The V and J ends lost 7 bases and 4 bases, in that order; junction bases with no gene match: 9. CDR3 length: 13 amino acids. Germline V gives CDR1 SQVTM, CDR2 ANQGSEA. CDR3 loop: CSASRGTGETQYF. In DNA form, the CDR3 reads TGCAGCGCCTCCAGGGGGACGGGAGAGACCCAGTACTTC.

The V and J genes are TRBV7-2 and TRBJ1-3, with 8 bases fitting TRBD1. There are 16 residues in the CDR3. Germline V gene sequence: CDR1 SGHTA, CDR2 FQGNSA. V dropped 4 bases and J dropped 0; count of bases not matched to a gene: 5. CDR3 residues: CASSSRTGSSGNTIYF. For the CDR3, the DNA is TGTGCCAGCAGCTCTCGGACAGGGAGCTCTGGAAACACCATATATTTT.

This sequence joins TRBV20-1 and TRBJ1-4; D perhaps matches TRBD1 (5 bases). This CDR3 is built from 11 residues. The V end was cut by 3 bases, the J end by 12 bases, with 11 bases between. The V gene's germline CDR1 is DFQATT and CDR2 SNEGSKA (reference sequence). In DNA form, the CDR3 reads TGCAGTGCTAGGCGCAGGGCAGAACTGTTTTTT. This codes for CSARRRAELFF.

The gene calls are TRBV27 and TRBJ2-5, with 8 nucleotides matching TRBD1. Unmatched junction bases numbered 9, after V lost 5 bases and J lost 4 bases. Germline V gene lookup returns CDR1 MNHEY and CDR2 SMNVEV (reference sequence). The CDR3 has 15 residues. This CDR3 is CASSTLQGAGETQYF. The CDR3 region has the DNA TGTGCCAGCAGTACCCTCCAGGGGGCGGGAGAGACCCAGTACTTC.

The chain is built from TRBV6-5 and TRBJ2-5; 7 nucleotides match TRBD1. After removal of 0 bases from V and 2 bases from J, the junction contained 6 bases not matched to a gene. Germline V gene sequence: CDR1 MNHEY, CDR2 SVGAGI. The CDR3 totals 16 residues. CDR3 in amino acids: CASSYSRGRGQETQYF. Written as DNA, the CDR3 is TGTGCCAGCAGTTACTCGAGGGGGCGTGGGCAAGAGACCCAGTACTTC.